The rows below give T cell receptor beta chains drawn from one sample of a study of control samples from healthy donors and cancer patients. Assay: immunoSEQ multiplex PCR; the TCRdb copy retains only in-frame clones and omits some. Of 200,000 to 250,000 clones in the sample, about 93% were seen once. Sequencing input: blood. These receptors were collected from a man aged 50-59 years in good health. The CDR3 runs from the conserved cysteine through the conserved F or W. D genes are given only for firm matches. Not every row has a clone size; where given, it reads once, few, many or a size class.

V gene	J gene	D gene	clone size	CDR3 DNA	CDR3 protein
TRBV4-3	TRBJ1-6	NA	NA	TGCGCCAGCAGCCAAGATCAGGGAGACTCACCCCTCCACTTT	CASSQDQGDSPLHF
TRBV6-5	TRBJ2-6	TRBD1	NA	TGTGCCAGCATGACAGGGGGCGCTGGGGCCAACGTCCTGACTTTC	CASMTGGAGANVLTF
TRBV7-9	TRBJ1-5	TRBD1	once	TGTGCCAGCAGCTTATGGGGGACAGGGGTTCATCAGCCCCAGCATTTT	CASSLWGTGVHQPQHF
TRBV7-9	TRBJ2-3	TRBD1	once	TGTGCCAGCAGCCATGGGGGACAGGGGGATACGCAGTATTTT	CASSHGGQGDTQYF
TRBV28	TRBJ2-4	NA	once	TGTGCCAGCAGTTTTGGGGTCCCAGGCAAAAACATTCAGTACTTC	CASSFGVPGKNIQYF
TRBV6-6	TRBJ1-1	NA	NA	TGTGCCAGCCTTTTCGAGGAATTGAACACTGAAGCTTTCTTT	CASLFEELNTEAFF
TRBV7-2	TRBJ1-2	TRBD1	NA	TGTGCCAGCCCGGAACAGGGGCCCCTCCGACGATACACCTTC	CASPEQGPLRRYTF
TRBV10-3	TRBJ2-2	NA	NA	TGTGCCATCAGGACCGACCAGAACACCGGGGAGCTGTTTTTT	CAIRTDQNTGELFF
TRBV27	TRBJ2-7	TRBD2	NA	TGTGCCAGCAGTCTCAAGACTAGCGGGGGGGGTTACGAGCAGTACTTC	CASSLKTSGGGYEQYF
TRBV5-4	TRBJ2-6	TRBD1	NA	TGTGCCAGCAGCTTGAAGGGACAGGGTCCTGGGGCCAACGTCCTGACTTTC	CASSLKGQGPGANVLTF
TRBV19	TRBJ2-1	NA	NA	TGTGCCAGTAGCACCGACAATGAGCAGTTCTTC	CASSTDNEQFF
TRBV27	TRBJ2-7	TRBD1	NA	TGTGCCAGCAGTTTCTCGACACGACAGGGGGATTACGAGCAGTACTTC	CASSFSTRQGDYEQYF
TRBV28	TRBJ1-2	NA	NA	TGTGCCAGCGCCATCGTGGGGATCCCCAACTATGGCTACACCTTC	CASAIVGIPNYGYTF
TRBV28	TRBJ1-4	NA	once	TGTGCCAGCAGTTTTAGGAACGAAAAACTGTTTTTT	CASSFRNEKLFF
TRBV5-4	TRBJ2-7	NA	NA	TGTGCCAGCAGCTTGTATGCGGGGGCCCCTAAAGAGCAGTACTTC	CASSLYAGAPKEQYF
TRBV5-1	TRBJ2-7	NA	once	TGCGCCAGCAGCCCGGGAGGGACAGGGCGGTACGAGCAGTACTTC	CASSPGGTGRYEQYF
TRBV7-2	TRBJ1-3	NA	NA	TGTGCCAGCAGCTTAGGGGGAAGTGGAAACACCATATATTTT	CASSLGGSGNTIYF
TRBV29-1	TRBJ1-1	NA	NA	TGCAGCGTTGTAGGGGATCGGGGCACTGAAGCTTTCTTT	CSVVGDRGTEAFF
TRBV3-1/TRBV3-2	TRBJ2-3	TRBD1	NA	TGTGCCAGCAGCCAAGGGGACAGTCGAACCAATACGCAGTATTTT	CASSQGDSRTNTQYF
TRBV28	TRBJ1-2	TRBD1	NA	TGTGCCAGCAGACTAGGGACAGGGAGGAACTATGGCTACACCTTC	CASRLGTGRNYGYTF
TRBV28	TRBJ2-5	NA	NA	TGTGCCAGCAGTTTACTACGAGAGACCCAGTACTTC	CASSLLRETQYF
TRBV3-1/TRBV3-2	TRBJ2-2	NA	NA	TGTGCCAGCAGCCAAGATAACCAGGGAGAGCTGTTTTTT	CASSQDNQGELFF
TRBV5-1	TRBJ2-1	NA	once	TGCGCCAGCAGCTTGGGTCGGGGTTCGGATGAGCAGTTCTTC	CASSLGRGSDEQFF
TRBV6-2/TRBV6-3	TRBJ1-5	NA	once	TGTGCCAGCAGTTATGGTCGAGATCAGCCCCAGCATTTT	CASSYGRDQPQHF
TRBV5-8	TRBJ1-3	NA	NA	TGTGCCAGCAGCTTTTCCGGGAAATCTGGAAACACCATATATTTT	CASSFSGKSGNTIYF
TRBV29-1	TRBJ2-7	TRBD2	NA	TGCAGCGTTTATAGCGGGGGGAAACACTCCTACGAGCAGTACTTC	CSVYSGGKHSYEQYF
TRBV30	TRBJ1-6	NA	NA	TGTGCCTGGAGTCACTGGGCACCCCTCCACTTT	CAWSHWAPLHF
TRBV11-2	TRBJ1-3	NA	NA	TGTGCCAGCAGCTTAGGTGTGGCTGGAAACACCATATATTTT	CASSLGVAGNTIYF
TRBV2	TRBJ1-3	TRBD1	NA	TGTGCCAGCAGGCGGACAGGGGGCTCTGGAAACACCATATATTTT	CASRRTGGSGNTIYF
TRBV6-1	TRBJ2-7	NA	NA	TGTGCCAGCAGTGAAGGTACCCATTACGAGCAGTACTTC	CASSEGTHYEQYF
TRBV6-5	TRBJ1-1	NA	few	TGTGCCAGCAGTTTAAAATACAGGGAAGACACTGAAGCTTTCTTT	CASSLKYREDTEAFF
TRBV5-1	TRBJ2-2	TRBD1	NA	TGCGCCAGCAGGACAGGGGGCAGGGCCGCCGGGGAGCTGTTTTTT	CASRTGGRAAGELFF
TRBV4-1	TRBJ2-2	NA	NA	TGCGCCAGCAGCCAAGTATCCGGGGGCCTGAACACCGGGGAGCTGTTTTTT	CASSQVSGGLNTGELFF
TRBV7-9	TRBJ2-3	TRBD2	NA	TGTGCCAGCAGCTCTGGGACTAGCGGTGGCACAGATACGCAGTATTTT	CASSSGTSGGTDTQYF
TRBV2	TRBJ2-5	NA	NA	TGTGCCAGCAGTGAAGACCTATCAGAGACCCAGTACTTC	CASSEDLSETQYF
TRBV28	TRBJ2-4	NA	NA	TGTGCCAGCAGTGGGGACTCCTGGGAGGACATTCAGTACTTC	CASSGDSWEDIQYF
TRBV6-5	TRBJ1-2	NA	NA	TGTGCCAGCAGTTACGTTGAATCAGAGGTTTATGGCTACACCTTC	CASSYVESEVYGYTF
TRBV11-2	TRBJ2-3	TRBD1	NA	TGTGCCAGCAGCTCTAGACAGGGGGCGACTGATACGCAGTATTTT	CASSSRQGATDTQYF
TRBV7-2	TRBJ2-7	TRBD1	once	TGTGCCAGCAGCCGGGGACAGATCCACGAGCAGTACTTC	CASSRGQIHEQYF
TRBV10-2	TRBJ1-5	NA	NA	TGCGCCAGCAGTGAGGGGGTCCATCAGCCCCAGCATTTT	CASSEGVHQPQHF
TRBV7-2	TRBJ1-1	NA	once	TGTGCCAGCAGCTCCCGGACTGAAGCTTTCTTT	CASSSRTEAFF
TRBV27	TRBJ1-6	TRBD1	NA	TGTGCCAGCAGCGACAGGGGGAGGTCACCCCTCCACTTT	CASSDRGRSPLHF
TRBV11-2	TRBJ1-2	NA	NA	TGTGCCAGCAGCTCCGGGCCTAGATACAACTATGGCTACACCTTC	CASSSGPRYNYGYTF
TRBV28	TRBJ2-5	TRBD1	NA	TGTGCCAGCAGCCCCCCGACAGGGATGATGGAGACCCAGTACTTC	CASSPPTGMMETQYF
TRBV28	TRBJ2-7	TRBD1	NA	TGTGCCAGCCTTCCCGGGACAGGGCTATACGAGCAGTACTTC	CASLPGTGLYEQYF
TRBV4-1	TRBJ2-5	NA	NA	TGCGCCAGCAGCCAAGTTCCGGACGGCTACCAAGAGACCCAGTACTTC	CASSQVPDGYQETQYF
TRBV11-2	TRBJ2-2	TRBD2	NA	TGTGCCAGCAGCCCCCGGACTAGCAACACCGGGGAGCTGTTTTTT	CASSPRTSNTGELFF
TRBV4-2	TRBJ2-5	TRBD1	once	TGTGCCAGCAGCCGGACAGATCGGGACAGGGGGATACCCCAGTACTTC	CASSRTDRDRGIPQYF
TRBV19	TRBJ1-4	NA	NA	TGTGCCAGTAGTAGGTCCGAAAAACTGTTTTTT	CASSRSEKLFF
TRBV4-1	TRBJ2-2	NA	NA	TGCGCCAGCAGCCAAGTAGGGGTGAGGGGGGCCGGGGAGCTGTTTTTT	CASSQVGVRGAGELFF
TRBV3-1/TRBV3-2	TRBJ2-6	NA	NA	TGTGCCAGCGGGCCAACCTCCTCTGGGGCCAACGTCCTGACTTTC	CASGPTSSGANVLTF
TRBV15	TRBJ1-3	NA	NA	TGTGCCCCTAAGGGGGAGGGACCTCTTGAAAACACCATATATTTT	CAPKGEGPLENTIYF
TRBV5-4	TRBJ2-3	NA	NA	TGTGCCAGCAGCTGGGAAAGGACTACAGATACGCAGTATTTT	CASSWERTTDTQYF
TRBV7-9	TRBJ2-3	TRBD1	once	TGTGCCAGCAGCCTACTCCTCGGGACAGGAGTGACAGATACGCAGTATTTT	CASSLLLGTGVTDTQYF
TRBV28	TRBJ1-5	NA	once	TGTGCCAGCAGTTTCCGACGAAGCAATCAGCCCCAGCATTTT	CASSFRRSNQPQHF